The rows below give T cell receptor beta chains drawn from one sample of a study of cytomegalovirus exposure and HLA in healthy donors. The table came from immunoSEQ multiplex PCR; TCRdb's copy has only in-frame clones and leaves some out. Its clone listing holds over 200,000 clones. Sequenced material: PBMCs. These receptor sequences come from a woman in her 30s in good health and CMV-seropositive. CDR3s include the opening cysteine and the closing phenylalanine or tryptophan. Each record gives: J gene, V gene, D gene, CDR3 protein, CDR3 DNA. The D gene is left open where the match is weak.

j_call: TRBJ2-7; v_call: TRBV27; d_call: TRBD2; cdr3_aa: CASSPGTSGSVVKNYEQYF; cdr3_nt: TGTGCCAGCAGTCCGGGGACTAGCGGGAGTGTAGTTAAAAACTACGAGCAGTACTTC
j_call: TRBJ2-1; v_call: TRBV13; d_call: TRBD2; cdr3_aa: CASSRSGRSYNEQFF; cdr3_nt: TGTGCCAGCAGCCGTAGCGGGAGGTCTTACAATGAGCAGTTCTTC
j_call: TRBJ2-7; v_call: TRBV7-9; d_call: TRBD2; cdr3_aa: CASSLAAGTSHEQYF; cdr3_nt: TGTGCCAGCAGCTTAGCAGCAGGGACTAGCCACGAGCAGTACTTC
j_call: TRBJ2-1; v_call: TRBV7-9; d_call: TRBD2; cdr3_aa: CASSLALAGSYNEQFF; cdr3_nt: TGTGCCAGCAGCTTAGCGCTAGCGGGATCCTACAATGAGCAGTTCTTC
j_call: TRBJ2-3; v_call: TRBV29-1; d_call: TRBD2; cdr3_aa: CSAGAGEVADTQYF; cdr3_nt: TGCAGCGCCGGAGCGGGAGAAGTAGCAGATACGCAGTATTTT
j_call: TRBJ2-3; v_call: TRBV27; d_call: TRBD2; cdr3_aa: CASSPRRLAGADTQYF; cdr3_nt: TGTGCCAGCAGTCCCCGTCGGCTAGCGGGAGCAGATACGCAGTATTTT
j_call: TRBJ2-3; v_call: TRBV29-1; d_call: TRBD2; cdr3_aa: CSVDGTSGGLVTQYF; cdr3_nt: TGCAGCGTTGATGGGACTAGCGGGGGGCTAGTTACGCAGTATTTT
j_call: TRBJ1-1; v_call: TRBV19; d_call: -; cdr3_aa: CASSRAGAEAFF; cdr3_nt: TGTGCCAGTAGTAGGGCTGGCGCTGAAGCTTTCTTT
j_call: TRBJ2-2; v_call: TRBV11-2; d_call: TRBD1; cdr3_aa: CASSLAGQGGTGELFF; cdr3_nt: TGTGCCAGCAGCTTAGCGGGACAGGGGGGCACCGGGGAGCTGTTTTTT
j_call: TRBJ2-7; v_call: TRBV7-9; d_call: -; cdr3_aa: CASSADQRGEQYF; cdr3_nt: TGTGCCAGCAGCGCAGACCAGCGAGGGGAGCAGTACTTC
j_call: TRBJ1-1; v_call: TRBV28; d_call: -; cdr3_aa: CASSTSRQLSAFF; cdr3_nt: TGTGCCAGCAGTACCTCCCGACAGCTTTCCGCTTTCTTT
j_call: TRBJ1-2; v_call: TRBV6-5; d_call: -; cdr3_aa: CASSPLGSFYGYTF; cdr3_nt: TGTGCCAGCAGTCCTCTTGGCTCCTTCTATGGCTACACCTTC
j_call: TRBJ2-1; v_call: TRBV15; d_call: TRBD1; cdr3_aa: CATSSRQGNEQFF; cdr3_nt: TGTGCCACCAGTAGTCGACAGGGCAATGAGCAGTTCTTC
j_call: TRBJ2-2; v_call: TRBV4-2; d_call: TRBD1; cdr3_aa: CASSHDAPGQVLLNTGELFF; cdr3_nt: TGTGCCAGCAGCCATGATGCCCCGGGACAGGTTCTTCTGAACACCGGGGAGCTGTTTTTT
j_call: TRBJ1-1; v_call: TRBV10-3; d_call: -; cdr3_aa: CAISESGDREAFF; cdr3_nt: TGTGCCATCAGTGAGTCCGGTGACAGAGAAGCTTTCTTT
j_call: TRBJ2-7; v_call: TRBV13; d_call: TRBD1; cdr3_aa: CASSPRDRTYEQYF; cdr3_nt: TGTGCCAGCAGCCCCCGGGACAGGACCTACGAGCAGTACTTC
j_call: TRBJ2-3; v_call: TRBV7-2; d_call: -; cdr3_aa: CASSFRLSTDTQYF; cdr3_nt: TGTGCCAGCAGCTTTCGGTTAAGCACAGATACGCAGTATTTT
j_call: TRBJ1-5; v_call: TRBV4-1; d_call: TRBD1; cdr3_aa: CASSLGQGAEQPQHF; cdr3_nt: TGCGCCAGCAGCCTTGGACAGGGGGCGGAACAGCCCCAGCATTTT
j_call: TRBJ1-1; v_call: TRBV13; d_call: -; cdr3_aa: CASSLGDSIGWTEAFF; cdr3_nt: TGTGCCAGCAGCTTAGGGGACAGCATTGGGTGGACTGAAGCTTTCTTT
j_call: TRBJ1-1; v_call: TRBV12-2; d_call: -; cdr3_aa: CASRLALGPRMNTEAFF; cdr3_nt: TGTGCAAGTCGCTTAGCGCTGGGGCCCCGGATGAACACTGAAGCTTTCTTT
j_call: TRBJ1-2; v_call: TRBV29-1; d_call: TRBD1; cdr3_aa: CSGGPGQGDGYTF; cdr3_nt: TGCAGCGGGGGCCCGGGACAGGGTGATGGCTACACCTTC
j_call: TRBJ2-7; v_call: TRBV28; d_call: TRBD1; cdr3_aa: CASQDRGQPYF; cdr3_nt: TGTGCCAGCCAGGACCGGGGACAGCCGTACTTC
j_call: TRBJ2-1; v_call: TRBV15; d_call: TRBD2; cdr3_aa: CATTGPRLAGVYNEQFF; cdr3_nt: TGTGCCACCACCGGCCCCCGACTAGCGGGGGTCTACAATGAGCAGTTCTTC
j_call: TRBJ1-2; v_call: TRBV19; d_call: -; cdr3_aa: CASSIWPGEGDGYTF; cdr3_nt: TGTGCCAGTAGTATCTGGCCAGGGGAAGGGGATGGCTACACCTTC
j_call: TRBJ1-5; v_call: TRBV15; d_call: TRBD1; cdr3_aa: CATSISTGRQPQHF; cdr3_nt: TGTGCCACCAGCATATCGACAGGGCGGCAGCCCCAGCATTTT
j_call: TRBJ2-7; v_call: TRBV4-2; d_call: TRBD1; cdr3_aa: CASRWGQGGYEQYF; cdr3_nt: TGTGCCAGCCGGTGGGGACAGGGGGGCTACGAGCAGTACTTC
j_call: TRBJ2-5; v_call: TRBV5-1; d_call: -; cdr3_aa: CASSNGHETQYF; cdr3_nt: TGCGCCAGCAGCAATGGACACGAGACCCAGTACTTC
j_call: TRBJ2-3; v_call: TRBV7-8; d_call: -; cdr3_aa: CASSPFTDTQYF; cdr3_nt: TGTGCCAGCAGCCCCTTCACAGATACGCAGTATTTT
j_call: TRBJ1-3; v_call: TRBV25-1; d_call: -; cdr3_aa: CASSESGGSGNTIYF; cdr3_nt: TGTGCCAGCAGTGAATCGGGGGGATCTGGAAACACCATATATTTT
j_call: TRBJ2-1; v_call: TRBV19; d_call: TRBD2; cdr3_aa: CASSTRLAGVENEQFF; cdr3_nt: TGTGCCAGTAGTACAAGACTAGCGGGAGTGGAGAATGAGCAGTTCTTC
j_call: TRBJ1-5; v_call: TRBV19; d_call: -; cdr3_aa: CASSMDRGAGSQPQHF; cdr3_nt: TGTGCCAGTAGTATGGATCGGGGGGCCGGCAGTCAGCCCCAGCATTTT
j_call: TRBJ2-7; v_call: TRBV5-1; d_call: TRBD1; cdr3_aa: CASSAGTGSDGSYEQYF; cdr3_nt: TGCGCCAGCAGCGCCGGGACAGGGTCCGATGGGTCCTACGAGCAGTACTTC
j_call: TRBJ1-1; v_call: TRBV6-4; d_call: -; cdr3_aa: CASSEGGATEAFF; cdr3_nt: TGTGCCAGCAGTGAGGGGGGTGCCACTGAAGCTTTCTTT
j_call: TRBJ1-2; v_call: TRBV5-6; d_call: -; cdr3_aa: CASSLAPRNYGYTF; cdr3_nt: TGTGCCAGCAGCTTGGCCCCCAGAAACTATGGCTACACCTTC
j_call: TRBJ2-1; v_call: TRBV2; d_call: TRBD1; cdr3_aa: CASTGTGGAYNEQFF; cdr3_nt: TGTGCCAGCACAGGGACAGGGGGTGCTTACAATGAGCAGTTCTTC
j_call: TRBJ1-1; v_call: TRBV19; d_call: TRBD1; cdr3_aa: CASSHWDRGGSNTEAFF; cdr3_nt: TGTGCCAGTAGTCACTGGGACAGGGGGGGATCGAACACTGAAGCTTTCTTT
j_call: TRBJ2-3; v_call: TRBV6-1; d_call: -; cdr3_aa: CASIMGRWGTDTQYF; cdr3_nt: TGTGCCAGCATTATGGGGCGGTGGGGCACAGATACGCAGTATTTT
j_call: TRBJ2-7; v_call: TRBV2; d_call: -; cdr3_aa: CASKPGVTSEQYF; cdr3_nt: TGTGCCAGCAAACCGGGCGTTACTAGCGAGCAGTACTTC
j_call: TRBJ2-7; v_call: TRBV5-1; d_call: -; cdr3_aa: CASSLERGLSSYEQYF; cdr3_nt: TGCGCCAGCAGCTTGGAAAGAGGGTTGTCCTCCTACGAGCAGTACTTC
j_call: TRBJ1-2; v_call: TRBV10-2; d_call: TRBD1; cdr3_aa: CATQGRDRANYGYTF; cdr3_nt: TGCGCCACCCAAGGCCGGGACAGAGCTAACTATGGCTACACCTTC
j_call: TRBJ1-2; v_call: TRBV5-5; d_call: -; cdr3_aa: CASSLRDMDYGYTF; cdr3_nt: TGTGCCAGCAGCTTGAGGGACATGGACTATGGCTACACCTTC
j_call: TRBJ2-7; v_call: TRBV10-3; d_call: -; cdr3_aa: CAIRGGHTYEQYF; cdr3_nt: TGTGCCATCAGAGGCGGACACACATACGAGCAGTACTTC
j_call: TRBJ1-1; v_call: TRBV9; d_call: -; cdr3_aa: CASSVLRTTNTEAFF; cdr3_nt: TGTGCCAGCAGCGTACTCCGGACAACGAACACTGAAGCTTTCTTT
j_call: TRBJ2-7; v_call: TRBV27; d_call: -; cdr3_aa: CASSLGRALYEQYF; cdr3_nt: TGTGCCAGCAGTTTGGGCAGGGCCCTCTACGAGCAGTACTTC
j_call: TRBJ2-5; v_call: TRBV7-2; d_call: TRBD2; cdr3_aa: CASSLTSGRVTETQYF; cdr3_nt: TGTGCCAGCAGCTTGACTAGCGGGAGGGTCACAGAGACCCAGTACTTC
j_call: TRBJ2-7; v_call: TRBV23-1; d_call: -; cdr3_aa: CASSQFRGDYEQYF; cdr3_nt: TGCGCCAGCAGTCAATTCAGGGGGGACTACGAGCAGTACTTC